The source of this TCR beta chain is a study of blood T cell repertoires in COVID-19. Sequenced by immunoSEQ multiplex PCR; TCRdb stores in-frame clones only, minus some. The repertoire holds about 280,000 clones, with around nine tenths as singletons. The receptor comes from a man between 35 and 55 years old with active or convalescent COVID-19. Material: peripheral blood.

In DNA, the CDR3 is TGTGCCAGCAGCTTTCGGCAGGGGGCCCGAAATGAAAAACTGTTTTTT. Protein product: CASSFRQGARNEKLFF. J is TRBJ1-4 and V is TRBV5-5, with 8 bases matching TRBD1. Germline V gene data show CDR1 as SGHKS and CDR2 as YYEKEE (reference sequence). The CDR3 extends over 16 amino acids. Trimming at V came to 2 bases and at J to 5 bases, leaving 8 bases not matched to a gene.